The 28 T cell receptor beta chains listed next were all sequenced from one sample in a study of identical twins. TCRdb processed the 5' RACE reads anew with MiXCR; each CDR3 protein has one entry. The table has 200,000 to 250,000 distinct CDR3 sequences, roughly 13% seen once; the top ten hold roughly 4%. The sample also formed part of further work on yellow fever vaccine responses in identical twins.

Sequenced sample: memory (CD45RO+) T cells sorted from blood. These receptors were obtained from a woman aged 18-29 years in good health.

In this sample, this clonotype turned up a few times. The chain has TRBV5-1 and TRBJ2-1; no definite D call. Trimming removed 0 bases at V and 1 base at J, with 5 bases between. Germline values: CDR1 SGHRS, CDR2 YFSETQ. The CDR3 has 14 residues. The CDR3 is CASSLDASYNEQFF. The CDR3 DNA reads as TGCGCCAGCAGCTTGGATGCGTCCTACAATGAGCAGTTCTTC. Full variable domain (outside the CDR3, taken from reference TRBV5-1 and TRBJ2-1): KAGVTQTPRYLIKTRGQQVTLSCSPISGHRSVSWYQQTPGQGLQFLFEYFSETQRNKGNFPGRFSGRQFSNSRSEMNVSTLELGDSALYLCASSLDASYNEQFFGPGTRLTVL.

In this sample, this clonotype turned up a few times. V and J are TRBV27 and TRBJ2-7; D is uncertain. The CDR3 totals 13 residues. V gave up 9 bases and J gave up 0 bases, with 12 bases separating them. CDR1 MNHEY and CDR2 SMNVEV come from the germline V gene (reference sequence). The CDR3 sequence is CASTGQNSYEQYF. The CDR3 DNA follows: TGTGCCAGTACGGGCCAGAACTCCTACGAGCAGTACTTC.

This chain joins TRBV30 and TRBJ2-2; 10 nucleotides align to TRBD2. This CDR3 region has 16 residues. Germline V gives CDR1 GTSNPN, CDR2 SVGIG (reference sequence). The V and J ends lost 1 base and 0 bases, in that order; junction bases with no gene match: 2. CDR3 DNA: TGTGCCTGGAGTGGCCTAGCGGGGGCGAACACCGGGGAGCTGTTTTTT. Its translation is CAWSGLAGANTGELFF.

This clonotype was found many times. The chain is built from TRBV5-1 and TRBJ1-2; D possibly corresponds to TRBD1 (6 bases). The CDR3 runs to 13 residues. The germline CDR1 and CDR2 sequences are SGHRS and YFSETQ. Trimming removed 1 base from V and 4 bases from J, with 8 bases in between. CDR3 sequence: CASSLRGTYGYTF. The CDR3 coding sequence is TGCGCCAGCAGCTTGAGGGGGACCTATGGCTACACCTTC.

This clonotype was counted at least ten times. The chain combines TRBV6-2 or TRBV6-3 with TRBJ2-7; no definite D call. The CDR3 runs 15 residues. The germline gives CDR1 MNHEY, CDR2 SVGEGT. Trimming cost V 0 bases and J 3 bases, with 12 bases left between them. CDR3 amino acids: CASSYSNAGGYEQYF. DNA of the CDR3: TGTGCCAGCAGTTACTCGAATGCAGGTGGCTACGAGCAGTACTTC.

The chain couples TRBV28 to TRBJ1-2, with 7 bases that match TRBD1. Germline V gives CDR1 MDHEN, CDR2 SYDVKM. After removal of 6 bases from V and 7 bases from J, the junction contained 11 bases not matched to a gene. The CDR3 covers 14 residues. The CDR3 loop reads CASRSRQGRGGYTF. CDR3 coding DNA: TGTGCCAGCAGATCCCGACAGGGTAGGGGTGGCTACACCTTC.

There are a few counts of this clonotype. The gene calls are TRBV14 and TRBJ2-7; unclear D gene. V was trimmed by 3 bases and J by 3 bases, leaving 6 bases between them. The CDR3 has 12 amino acids. CDR1 is SGHDN, CDR2 FVKESK, per germline. DNA of the CDR3: TGTGCCAGCAGCCAGACTGACTACGAGCAGTACTTC. As protein: CASSQTDYEQYF.

This clonotype was counted at least ten times. The CDR3 is CASSHGGETQYF. CDR3 coding DNA: TGTGCCAGCAGCCACGGGGGGGAGACCCAGTACTTC. The chain links TRBV11-2 to TRBJ2-5, with 7 positions matching TRBD2. V was clipped by 5 bases and J by 5 bases; unmatched bases: 2. The CDR3 runs 12 residues. Germline values: CDR1 SGHAT, CDR2 FQNNGV. The full variable domain, in which reference TRBV11-2 and TRBJ2-5 provide the parts outside the CDR3, is EAGVAQSPRYKIIEKRQSVAFWCNPISGHATLYWYQQILGQGPKLLIQFQNNGVVDDSQLPKDRFSAERLKGVDSTLKIQPAKLEDSAVYLCASSHGGETQYFGPGTRLLVL.

This clonotype was seen more than once but under ten times. V and J are TRBV6-2 or TRBV6-3 and TRBJ2-1; the match to TRBD1 covers 10 bases. This CDR3 is built from 15 residues. V lost 6 bases, J lost 4 bases, and 6 bases stayed unmatched. The germline gives CDR1 MNHEY, CDR2 SVGEGT. The CDR3 spells CASSPPGQGYNEQFF. In DNA form, the CDR3 reads TGTGCCAGCAGCCCACCGGGACAGGGGTACAATGAGCAGTTCTTC.

This clonotype was counted between two and nine times. The J gene is TRBJ2-7, the V gene TRBV7-8; the match to TRBD1 covers 9 bases. V was clipped by 5 bases and J by 6 bases; unmatched bases: 5. The CDR3 length is 13 residues. In germline, CDR1 is SGHVS, CDR2 FQNEAQ. Here the CDR3 reads CASSIDRGSEQYF. The CDR3 region has the DNA TGTGCCAGCAGCATCGACAGGGGGAGCGAGCAGTACTTC.

There are a few counts of this clonotype. The CDR3 nucleotides read TGTGCCAGCAGCCAAGATACAGGGTCCTACGAGCAGTACTTC. Translated, it gives CASSQDTGSYEQYF. The chain is built from TRBV4-2 and TRBJ2-7; tentative D call: TRBD1 (6 bases). The V gene's germline CDR1 is LGHNA and CDR2 YNFKEQ. This CDR3 contains 14 residues. V shed 0 bases and J shed 1 base, with 7 bases lying between them.

This clonotype was picked up a small number of times. The CDR3, as DNA: TGTGCCAGCCGCGTCGGGAAGAACACTGAAGCTTTCTTT. The encoded protein is CASRVGKNTEAFF. This chain links TRBV2 with TRBJ1-1; D not certain. Trimming shortened V by 8 bases and J by 1 base, and 11 bases separated the two germline ends. The germline CDR1 and CDR2 sequences are SNHLY and FYNNEI. The CDR3 spans 13 residues.

At least ten counts were recorded for this clonotype. V is TRBV6-2 or TRBV6-3 and J is TRBJ1-5; the D gene is possibly TRBD1 (6 bases). CDR1 MNHEY and CDR2 SVGEGT come from the germline V gene. This CDR3 spans 14 amino acids. V was pared by 8 bases and J by 6 bases, with 17 bases between. CDR3 loop: CASSPGGASQPQHF. CDR3 coding DNA: TGTGCCAGCTCACCGGGGGGGGCTTCTCAGCCCCAGCATTTT.

The sample holds a few counts of this clonotype. The V and J genes are TRBV10-3 and TRBJ2-7; D possibly corresponds to TRBD1 (7 bases). This CDR3 has 11 amino acids. Deletions cut 11 bases from V and 2 bases from J, with 10 bases between. CDR1 is ENHRY, CDR2 SYGVKD, per germline. The CDR3 spells CAGGTAYEQYF. As DNA, the CDR3 is TGTGCCGGGGGGACAGCCTACGAGCAGTACTTC.

In regard to this clonotype: A much larger clone lies a single base off, so this may be a read error. CDR3 residues: CASRTQGLQETQYF. CDR3 DNA sequence: TGTGCCAGCAGGACACAGGGCCTTCAAGAGACCCAGTACTTC. The V and J genes are TRBV7-2 and TRBJ2-5; weak D call: TRBD1 (6 bases). The V and J ends lost 6 bases and 2 bases respectively, with 13 bases between them. Germline V gene sequence: CDR1 SGHTA, CDR2 FQGNSA. This CDR3 has 14 residues.

The chain carries TRBV28 and TRBJ2-2; D gene ambiguous. Germline CDR1 and CDR2: MDHEN and SYDVKM. The V and J ends lost 8 bases and 2 bases respectively, with 12 bases between them. The CDR3 has 14 amino acids. The CDR3 DNA sequence: TGTGCCAGCCACGGAGTTATAAACACCGGGGAGCTGTTTTTT. It codes for CASHGVINTGELFF.

The rearrangement joins TRBV24-1 to TRBJ2-2, with a tentative D call TRBD1 (5 bases). Deletions cut 3 bases from V and 6 bases from J, with 13 bases between. Germline V lookup: CDR1 KGHDR, CDR2 SFDVKD. This CDR3 is built from 15 residues. The CDR3 DNA reads as TGTGCCACCAGTGATACAGTGGGGCTCGCCGGGGAGCTGTTTTTT. Residues: CATSDTVGLAGELFF.

This clonotype came up a few times. The chain is built from TRBV28 and TRBJ1-5, with a weak D call TRBD1 (6 bases). This CDR3 is 14 amino acids long. Germline V CDR1 and CDR2: MDHEN, SYDVKM. Trimming took off 7 bases at V and 6 bases at J, with 16 bases between the two ends. The CDR3, as DNA: TGTGCCAGCAACCCGACAGGCAGGTTTCAGCCCCAGCATTTT. It is translated as CASNPTGRFQPQHF.

This clonotype was detected only a few times. V usage is TRBV12-3 or TRBV12-4 and J usage is TRBJ1-1; possible D gene TRBD1, 6 bases. The length of the CDR3 is 12 residues. Deletions cut 8 bases from V and 1 base from J, with 8 bases between. The CDR3 loop is CASRDTNTEAFF. The CDR3 DNA reads as TGTGCCAGCCGGGACACGAACACTGAAGCTTTCTTT.

This sequence joins TRBV6-4 and TRBJ2-3; D is unresolved. Trimming stripped 0 bases from V and 0 bases from J, with 7 bases between. Germline values: CDR1 MRHNA, CDR2 SNTAGT. The CDR3 has 15 amino acids. The CDR3 DNA is TGTGCCAGCAGTGACTCGGCATCTAGCACAGATACGCAGTATTTT. Translated: CASSDSASSTDTQYF.

This clonotype appeared a few times. V usage is TRBV5-6 and J usage is TRBJ2-2, with D perhaps TRBD1 (6 bases). Germline CDR1 reads SGHDT; CDR2 reads YYEEEE. With 4 bases removed from V and 1 base from J, the gap between germline ends came to 11 bases. The CDR3 covers 15 residues. For the CDR3, the DNA is TGTGCCAGCAGCCTCTTGGACAGGAACACCGGGGAGCTGTTTTTT. Translation gives CASSLLDRNTGELFF.

This clonotype was counted many times. The chain uses TRBV15 and TRBJ1-5; no firm D call. This CDR3 region has 13 residues. In germline, CDR1 is LNHNV, CDR2 YYDKDF (reference sequence). V lost 9 bases to trimming and J lost 0 bases, with 9 bases between them. The CDR3 sequence is CATAGNSNQPQHF. In DNA, the CDR3 is TGTGCCACAGCCGGGAATAGCAATCAGCCCCAGCATTTT. Full variable domain (missing parts from reference TRBV15 and TRBJ1-5): DAMVIQNPRYQVTQFGKPVTLSCSQTLNHNVMYWYQQKSSQAPKLLFHYYDKDFNNEADTPDNFQSRRPNTSFCFLDIRSPGLGDTAMYLCATAGNSNQPQHFGDGTRLSIL.

This clonotype was observed a handful of times. The J gene is TRBJ2-1, the V gene TRBV6-1, with 14 bases fitting TRBD2. Germline-derived CDR1 and CDR2 are MNHNS and SASEGT. V lost 5 bases and J lost 7; bases outside the gene matches: 4. This CDR3 spans 15 amino acids. The DNA of the CDR3 is TGTGCCAGCAGTAGGACTAGCGGGGGGCGGAATGAGCAGTTCTTC. Its protein product is CASSRTSGGRNEQFF.

The J gene is TRBJ1-2, the V gene TRBV7-3; D not resolved. Germline V gene data show CDR1 as SGHTA and CDR2 as FQGTGA. The V gene lost 5 bases and the J gene lost 3 bases, with 16 bases spanning the gap. The CDR3 length is 15 residues. For the CDR3, the DNA is TGTGCCAGCAGCGACCCCGGAGTCGGGGACTATGGCTACACCTTC. Protein product: CASSDPGVGDYGYTF.

This clonotype was observed a few times. CDR3 in amino acids: CASSRGPIQETQYF. The CDR3 DNA follows: TGTGCCAGCAGCCGGGGACCGATACAAGAGACCCAGTACTTC. The rearrangement uses TRBV7-2 and TRBJ2-5; either TRBD1 or TRBD2 may fit D (5 bases each). Trimming removed 5 bases from V and 2 bases from J, with 12 bases in between. The CDR3 loop spans 14 amino acids. Germline loops: CDR1 SGHTA, CDR2 FQGNSA.

The chain combines TRBV9 with TRBJ2-7; no firm D call. Trimming pared 0 bases from V and 12 bases from J, leaving 16 bases between. This CDR3 comprises 13 residues. Germline V gene sequence: CDR1 SGDLS, CDR2 YYNGEE. The CDR3 protein is CASSVDPDTVVYF. The CDR3 DNA reads TGTGCCAGCAGCGTAGACCCTGACACAGTAGTGTACTTC.

The rearrangement links TRBV3-1 to TRBJ2-3; 10 nucleotides match TRBD2. This CDR3 is built from 16 residues. The junction had 8 bases not matched to a gene; V was cut back by 4 bases and J by 4 bases. Germline V gene data show CDR1 as LGHDT and CDR2 as YNNKEL (reference sequence). CDR3 sequence reads: CASSPTSGGASDTQYF. The CDR3 DNA is TGTGCCAGCAGCCCCACCAGCGGGGGGGCCTCAGATACGCAGTATTTT.

The J gene is TRBJ2-7, the V gene TRBV5-6, with TRBD2 identical over 9 bases. Per germline, CDR1 SGHDT and CDR2 YYEEEE. The CDR3 runs 14 residues. V lost 4 bases, J lost 5 bases, and 7 bases stayed unmatched. As DNA, the CDR3 is TGTGCCAGCAGCCATAGCGGGAGAATCGACGAGCAGTACTTC. Translation: CASSHSGRIDEQYF.